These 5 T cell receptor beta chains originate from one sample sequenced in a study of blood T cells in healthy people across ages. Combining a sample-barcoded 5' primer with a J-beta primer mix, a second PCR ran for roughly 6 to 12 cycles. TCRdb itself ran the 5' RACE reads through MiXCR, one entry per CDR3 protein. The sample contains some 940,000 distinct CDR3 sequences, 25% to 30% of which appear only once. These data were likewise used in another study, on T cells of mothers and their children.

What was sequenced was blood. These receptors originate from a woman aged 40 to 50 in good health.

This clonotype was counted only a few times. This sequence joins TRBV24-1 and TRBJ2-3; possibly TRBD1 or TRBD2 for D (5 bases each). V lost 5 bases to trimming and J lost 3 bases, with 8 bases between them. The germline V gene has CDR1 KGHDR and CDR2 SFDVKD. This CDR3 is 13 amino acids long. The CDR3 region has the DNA TGTGCCACCAGTGGGGGGTGGACAGATACGCAGTATTTT. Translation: CATSGGWTDTQYF.

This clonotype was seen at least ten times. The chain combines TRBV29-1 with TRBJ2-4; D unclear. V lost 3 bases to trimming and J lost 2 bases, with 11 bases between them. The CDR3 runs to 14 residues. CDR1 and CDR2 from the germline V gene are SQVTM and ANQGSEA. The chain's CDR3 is CSVEGQVTKNIQYF. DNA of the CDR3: TGCAGCGTTGAGGGTCAGGTCACCAAAAACATTCAGTACTTC.

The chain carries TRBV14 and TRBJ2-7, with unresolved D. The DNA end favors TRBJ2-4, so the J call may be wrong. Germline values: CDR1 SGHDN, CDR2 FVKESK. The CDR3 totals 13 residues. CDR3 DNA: TGTGCCAGCAGCCCCCGGACCAAAAACATTCAGTACTTC. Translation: CASSPRTKNIQYF.

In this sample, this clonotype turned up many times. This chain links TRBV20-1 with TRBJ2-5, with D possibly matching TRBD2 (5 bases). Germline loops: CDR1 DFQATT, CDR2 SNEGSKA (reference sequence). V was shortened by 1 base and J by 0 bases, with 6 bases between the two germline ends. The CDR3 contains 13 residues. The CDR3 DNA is TGCAGTGCTAGAGTGACTAACCAAGAGACCCAGTACTTC. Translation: CSARVTNQETQYF.

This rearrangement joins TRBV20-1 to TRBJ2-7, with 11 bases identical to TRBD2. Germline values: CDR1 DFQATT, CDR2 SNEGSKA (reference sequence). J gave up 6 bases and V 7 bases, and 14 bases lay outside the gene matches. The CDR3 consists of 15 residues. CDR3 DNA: TGCAGTGTCCGGGGACTAGCGGCACCTCCCGGCGAGCAGTACTTC. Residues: CSVRGLAAPPGEQYF.